The present entry profiles one T cell receptor (beta chain) with its context. Its antigen is undetermined. The germline V gene has CDR1 SGHVS and CDR2 FNYEAQ. The CDR3 length is 14 residues. Trimming pared 2 bases from V and 1 base from J, leaving 6 bases between. Sequencing used immunoSEQ multiplex PCR; TCRdb keeps in-frame clones, though not all of them. Among about 120,000 clones, about two thirds were seen once, and the ten largest hold around 23%. This entry comes from a study of shared clonotypes between healthy human individuals. Whole-study results and caveats: About 5% of naive CD4 clonotypes were shared across a few donors. Clonotypes not shared had lower generation probabilities than those common to all four donors. Few donors restricted represented genetic and exposure-history diversity.

CD8 memory was a combination of CD45RO+ cells and CCR7-negative CD45RA+ TemRA cells. Sequencing was performed on memory CD8+ T cells sorted from blood. The sample's subset: CD45RO+ cells pooled with CCR7-negative TemRA cells. The TCR sequence derives from a young woman in good health. The V gene is TRBV7-6, the J gene TRBJ2-1; no definite D call. The CDR3 nucleotides read TGTGCCAGCAGCTTAATGGAGTCCTACAATGAGCAGTTCTTC. It translates to CASSLMESYNEQFF. Filled out from reference TRBV7-6 and TRBJ2-1, the complete variable domain reads GAGVSQSPRYKVTKRGQDVALRCDPISGHVSLYWYRQALGQGPEFLTYFNYEAQQDKSGLPNDRFSAERPEGSISTLTIQRTEQRDSAMYRCASSLMESYNEQFFGPGTRLTVL.